The 26 T cell receptor beta chains below all came from one sample that was sequenced in a study of cytomegalovirus exposure and HLA in healthy donors. 13 Jbeta primers and 60 Vbeta primers were used for the PCR. Data came from immunoSEQ multiplex PCR; TCRdb stores just in-frame clones and leaves some out. The profile shows fewer than 250,000 clones, 65% to 85% of them singletons. Sequencing was carried out using PBMCs. These TCRs come from a man in his thirties or forties in good health and CMV-seronegative.

This sequence joins TRBV6-5 and TRBJ2-3; a possible D gene is TRBD2 (6 bases). Per germline, CDR1 MNHEY and CDR2 SVGAGI. CDR3 length: 14 amino acids. Deletions cut 6 bases from V and 0 bases from J, with 10 bases between. The CDR3 reads CASRRGSSTDTQYF. CDR3 sequence (DNA): TGTGCCAGCAGACGGGGGTCTAGCACAGATACGCAGTATTTT.

The chain has TRBV5-1 and TRBJ1-6; D is possibly TRBD1 (5 bases). The CDR3 sequence is 15 residues long. Germline values: CDR1 SGHRS, CDR2 YFSETQ. V was shortened by 0 bases and J by 7 bases, with 11 bases between the two germline ends. The CDR3 DNA reads TGCGCCAGCAGCTTGGATGGGGGAGGGAATTCACCCCTCCACTTT. Its translation is CASSLDGGGNSPLHF.

V is TRBV29-1 and J is TRBJ1-2; unclear D gene. The V end was cut by 1 base, the J end by 7 bases, with 7 bases between. Per germline, CDR1 SQVTM and CDR2 ANQGSEA. The CDR3 extends over 11 amino acids. CDR3 in DNA: TGCAGCGTTGAAGGGGAGGGTGGCTACACCTTC. Protein sequence: CSVEGEGGYTF. Complete variable domain (other parts from reference TRBV29-1 and TRBJ1-2): SAVISQKPSRDICQRGTSLTIQCQVDSQVTMMFWYRQQPGQSLTLIATANQGSEATYESGFVIDKFPISRPNLTFSTLTVSNMSPEDSSIYLCSVEGEGGYTFGSGTRLTVV.

The rearrangement joins TRBV5-1 to TRBJ1-1; a weak D match, TRBD1 (5 bases). The V gene's germline CDR1 is SGHRS and CDR2 YFSETQ. This CDR3 has 15 residues. Deletions cut 4 bases from V and 2 bases from J, with 15 bases between. In nucleotides, the CDR3 is TGCGCCAGCAGCCCGAGGGAGGGGATCAACACTGAAGCTTTCTTT. This sequence encodes CASSPREGINTEAFF.

This chain links TRBV5-1 with TRBJ2-5; 8 bases fit TRBD1. After removal of 0 bases from V and 2 bases from J, the junction contained 3 bases not matched to a gene. Germline values: CDR1 SGHRS, CDR2 YFSETQ. The CDR3 has 15 residues. CDR3 residues: CASSLVTGGQETQYF. CDR3 nucleotides: TGCGCCAGCAGCTTGGTAACAGGGGGTCAAGAGACCCAGTACTTC.

The chain uses TRBV15 and TRBJ2-7, with TRBD1 matching over 7 bases. J was trimmed by 5 bases and V by 4 bases; bases with no gene match: 11. There are 15 residues in the CDR3. The germline V gene has CDR1 LNHNV and CDR2 YYDKDF (reference sequence). CDR3 amino acids: CATSKRGGRDNEQYF. Here the CDR3 DNA reads TGTGCCACCAGCAAGAGAGGGGGCAGGGACAACGAGCAGTACTTC.

This clone was seen a single time. The chain carries TRBV28 and TRBJ1-3; a possible D gene is TRBD1 (6 bases). The CDR3 totals 16 residues. Trimming took off 3 bases at V and 4 bases at J, with 16 bases between the two ends. CDR1 and CDR2 from the germline V gene are MDHEN and SYDVKM. The CDR3, as DNA: TGTGCCAGCAGTTTTTATCAGGGGATGGGAGGAAACACCATATATTTT. Its translation is CASSFYQGMGGNTIYF.

V usage is TRBV28 and J usage is TRBJ1-2, with TRBD1 matching over 7 bases. This CDR3 is built from 14 residues. Trimming cost V 1 base and J 7 bases; bases outside gene matches: 6. The V gene's germline CDR1 is MDHEN and CDR2 SYDVKM. The CDR3 region has the DNA TGTGCCAGCAGTTTATCCGGACAGGCGGCTGGCTACACCTTC. The encoded protein is CASSLSGQAAGYTF.

This clone was recorded only once. The chain carries TRBV5-1 and TRBJ1-1; 10 bases map to TRBD1. Germline lookup yields CDR1 SGHRS and CDR2 YFSETQ. The V segment lost 0 bases and the J segment 2 bases; nucleotides outside the gene matches: 1. The CDR3 is made up of 15 amino acids. The CDR3 sequence is CASSLGDRGNTEAFF. DNA for the CDR3: TGCGCCAGCAGCTTGGGGGACAGGGGAAACACTGAAGCTTTCTTT.

In its sample, this clone was seen a few times. The chain joins TRBV5-6 to TRBJ1-3; 10 positions match TRBD1. J gave up 11 bases and V 3 bases, and 11 bases lay outside the gene matches. The CDR3 length is 15 residues. Germline V CDR1 and CDR2: SGHDT, YYEEEE. CDR3 residues: CASSWGSGTGDAIYF. Here the CDR3 DNA reads TGTGCCAGCAGCTGGGGGTCGGGGACAGGGGACGCCATATATTTT.

This chain joins TRBV2 and TRBJ2-7; 7 positions agree with TRBD2. There are 13 residues in the CDR3. Germline loops: CDR1 SNHLY, CDR2 FYNNEI. V lost 4 bases to trimming and J lost 4 bases; unmatched junction nucleotides: 4. CDR3 DNA sequence: TGTGCCAGCAGTGGTAGTAGCGGGTACGAGCAGTACTTC. Protein: CASSGSSGYEQYF.

The rearrangement links TRBV7-9 to TRBJ2-3; unclear D gene. The V gene's germline CDR1 is SEHNR and CDR2 FQNEAQ (reference sequence). The CDR3 contains 15 residues. V lost 6 bases and J 1 base, leaving 14 bases between the germline ends. The CDR3 reads CASSRSLVGTDTQYF. Here the CDR3 DNA reads TGTGCCAGCAGTCGGTCCCTGGTAGGCACAGATACGCAGTATTTT. The full variable domain, in which reference TRBV7-9 and TRBJ2-3 provide the parts outside the CDR3, is DTGVSQNPRHKITKRGQNVTFRCDPISEHNRLYWYRQTLGQGPEFLTYFQNEAQLEKSRLLSDRFSAERPKGSFSTLEIQRTEQGDSAMYLCASSRSLVGTDTQYFGPGTRLTVL.

The V gene is TRBV10-3, the J gene TRBJ1-2, with D uncertain. V was cut by 3 bases and J by 6 bases, with 11 bases left in between. Germline assignment: CDR1 ENHRY and CDR2 SYGVKD. This CDR3 contains 13 residues. CDR3 in DNA: TGTGCCATCAGTGACCTTCAACACCATGGCTACACCTTC. This codes for CAISDLQHHGYTF.

The chain carries TRBV21-1 and TRBJ2-3; the DNA was not used to check the table's D call, TRBD2. TRBV21-1 constitutes a pseudogene. CDR3 length: 16 residues. The CDR3 DNA follows: TGTGCCAGCAGCAAAGGCCCAGCGGGGGACACAGATACGCAGTATTTT. Protein sequence: CASSKGPAGDTDTQYF.

The chain links TRBV4-1 to TRBJ2-5; TRBD2 might be the D (7 bases). There are 17 residues in the CDR3. Trimming removed 0 bases from V and 5 bases from J, with 19 bases in between. CDR1 and CDR2 from the germline V gene are MGHRA and YSYEKL. CDR3 loop: CASSQEGSAGAFETQYF. The CDR3 DNA reads TGCGCCAGCAGCCAAGAGGGCAGTGCGGGGGCGTTCGAGACCCAGTACTTC.

This rearrangement joins TRBV4-1 to TRBJ1-6, with D perhaps TRBD1 (6 bases). The germline V gene has CDR1 MGHRA and CDR2 YSYEKL. The CDR3 extends over 17 amino acids. V dropped 0 bases and J dropped 5 bases, with 14 bases sitting between them. The CDR3 DNA follows: TGCGCCAGCAGCCAAGATCCGCCGGGACACAATAATTCACCCCTCCACTTT. Translated: CASSQDPPGHNNSPLHF.

CDR3 region: CASSLMAGGAPDTQYF. CDR3 sequence (DNA): TGCGCCAGCAGCCTGATGGCGGGGGGGGCCCCAGATACGCAGTATTTT. The chain joins TRBV5-1 to TRBJ2-3; 9 bases fit TRBD2. With 4 bases clipped from V and 4 bases from J, the junction kept 10 bases outside the gene matches. The CDR3 is 16 residues long. Germline V gives CDR1 SGHRS, CDR2 YFSETQ.

V gene TRBV19 combines with J gene TRBJ2-3, with TRBD1 as a possible D gene (6 bases). The V end lost 5 bases, the J end lost 6 bases, and 9 bases lay between the germline ends. Germline lookup yields CDR1 LNHDA and CDR2 SQIVND (reference sequence). The CDR3 length is 12 residues. The CDR3 bases are TGTGCCAGTAGTCCCCAGGGGGATACGCAGTATTTT. Protein: CASSPQGDTQYF.

The rearrangement joins TRBV7-8 to TRBJ2-5; 13 nucleotides agree with TRBD2. Trimming at V came to 10 bases and at J to 5 bases, leaving 13 bases not matched to a gene. CDR3 length equals 16 residues. CDR1 is SGHVS, CDR2 FQNEAQ, per germline. The CDR3 DNA reads TGTGCCACCCAGGGGACTAGCGGGGTATCGGGCGAGACCCAGTACTTC. It codes for CATQGTSGVSGETQYF.

The chain is built from TRBV7-6 and TRBJ2-7; possibly TRBD1 for D (7 bases). Germline loops: CDR1 SGHVS, CDR2 FNYEAQ. The ends were cut back, 3 bases at V and 0 bases at J, with 9 bases in the middle. The CDR3 extends over 14 amino acids. This CDR3 reads CASSFQGGSYEQYF. CDR3 nucleotide sequence: TGTGCCAGCAGCTTTCAGGGGGGCTCCTACGAGCAGTACTTC.

The chain employs TRBV14 and TRBJ2-5; 8 bases map to TRBD1. The CDR3 sequence is 17 residues long. The V and J ends lost 0 bases and 4 bases, in that order; junction bases with no gene match: 10. Germline CDR1 and CDR2: SGHDN and FVKESK. This CDR3 is CASSQEARGLEGETQYF. The CDR3 DNA reads as TGTGCCAGCAGCCAAGAAGCCAGGGGGCTCGAAGGAGAGACCCAGTACTTC.

This clone was observed once. This chain connects TRBV28 to TRBJ2-1; possibly TRBD2 for D (5 bases). There are 13 residues in the CDR3. CDR1 is MDHEN and CDR2 is SYDVKM in the germline V gene. Deletions cut 6 bases from V and 0 bases from J, with 6 bases between. Here the CDR3 DNA reads TGTGCCAGCAGGAGCGGCTCCTACAATGAGCAGTTCTTC. Translating gives CASRSGSYNEQFF.

The chain links TRBV27 to TRBJ1-4; D gene uncertain. The germline CDR1 and CDR2 sequences are MNHEY and SMNVEV (reference sequence). The CDR3 sequence is 13 residues long. With 1 base removed from V and 3 bases from J, the gap between germline ends came to 3 bases. This CDR3 is CASSLWPNEKLFF. CDR3 bases: TGTGCCAGCAGTTTATGGCCTAATGAAAAACTGTTTTTT.

The chain couples TRBV6-1 to TRBJ1-5; possible D gene TRBD1, 5 bases. Germline CDR1 and CDR2: MNHNS and SASEGT. Trimming left V 6 bases short and J 5 bases short, with 11 bases between. This CDR3 is built from 13 residues. This CDR3 is CASSLIGDQPQHF. The CDR3 bases are TGTGCCAGCAGCCTCATAGGGGATCAGCCCCAGCATTTT.

The rearrangement links TRBV18 to TRBJ2-2; D is possibly TRBD1 (5 bases). V was clipped by 4 bases and J by 1 base, with 10 bases between them. CDR1 KGHSH and CDR2 LQKENI come from the germline V gene. The CDR3 totals 15 residues. The CDR3 region has the DNA TGTGCCAGCTCACATATAGGACAGAACACCGGGGAGCTGTTTTTT. Translation: CASSHIGQNTGELFF.

This clone was counted a few times. V usage is TRBV27 and J usage is TRBJ2-2, with D possibly TRBD1 on 5 matching bases. The V end lost 5 bases, the J end lost 3 bases, and 13 bases lay between the germline ends. The V gene's germline CDR1 is MNHEY and CDR2 SMNVEV (reference sequence). CDR3 length: 15 residues. The DNA for the CDR3 is TGTGCCAGCAGTCTAGGGGCCCTCTACACCGGGGAGCTGTTTTTT. Its translation is CASSLGALYTGELFF.